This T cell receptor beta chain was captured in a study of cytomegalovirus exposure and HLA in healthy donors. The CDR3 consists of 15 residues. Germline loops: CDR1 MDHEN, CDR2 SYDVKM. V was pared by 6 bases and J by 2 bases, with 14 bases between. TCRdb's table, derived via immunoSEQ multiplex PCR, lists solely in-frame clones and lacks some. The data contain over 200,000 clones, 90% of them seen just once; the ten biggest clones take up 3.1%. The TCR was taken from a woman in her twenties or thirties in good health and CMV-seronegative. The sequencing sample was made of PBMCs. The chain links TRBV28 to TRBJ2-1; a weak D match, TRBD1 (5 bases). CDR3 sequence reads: CASSPFTGAYNEQFF. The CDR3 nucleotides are TGTGCCAGCAGCCCCTTCACAGGTGCCTACAATGAGCAGTTCTTC.